Described below is a single T cell receptor (beta chain) sequence and its context. Its antigen is undetermined. The data originate from a study of T cells in localized non-small cell lung cancer. Overall study results and limits: Clonality peaked in uninvolved adjacent lung rather than tumor. A single tumor region was sequenced, leaving heterogeneity possible. Adjacent lung tissue had a median about 50 of the top 100 clones found in the tumor.

The V and J ends lost 3 bases and 2 bases respectively, with 8 bases between them. This CDR3 region has 13 residues. The germline gives CDR1 SGHNT, CDR2 YYREEE (reference sequence). Assay: immunoSEQ multiplex PCR; the TCRdb copy retains only in-frame clones and omits some. The sample lists 75,000 to 90,000 clones, roughly four fifths occurring once. The sample in question was peripheral blood, obtained before any cancer treatment. This clonotype was sampled from a man aged 35 to 69 with stage I lung adenocarcinoma. The genes are TRBV5-4 and TRBJ2-5; unclear D gene. The CDR3 loop reads CASSWDLQETQYF. The CDR3 DNA is TGTGCCAGCAGCTGGGATCTGCAAGAGACCCAGTACTTC.